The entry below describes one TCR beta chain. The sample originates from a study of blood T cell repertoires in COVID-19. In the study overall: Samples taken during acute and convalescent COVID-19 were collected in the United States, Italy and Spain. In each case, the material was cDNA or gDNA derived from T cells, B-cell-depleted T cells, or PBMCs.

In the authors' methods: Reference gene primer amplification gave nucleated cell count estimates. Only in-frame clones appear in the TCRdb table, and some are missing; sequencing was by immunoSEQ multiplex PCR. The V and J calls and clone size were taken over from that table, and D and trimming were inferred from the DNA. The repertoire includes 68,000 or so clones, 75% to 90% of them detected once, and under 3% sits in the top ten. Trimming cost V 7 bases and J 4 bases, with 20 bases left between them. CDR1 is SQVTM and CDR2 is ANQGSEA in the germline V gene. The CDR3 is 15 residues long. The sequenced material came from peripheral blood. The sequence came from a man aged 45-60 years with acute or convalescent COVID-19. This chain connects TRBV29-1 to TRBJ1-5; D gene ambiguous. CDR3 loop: CSASDGVLGNQPQHF. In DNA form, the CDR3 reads TGCAGCGCCTCGGACGGCGTACTAGGGAATCAGCCCCAGCATTTT.